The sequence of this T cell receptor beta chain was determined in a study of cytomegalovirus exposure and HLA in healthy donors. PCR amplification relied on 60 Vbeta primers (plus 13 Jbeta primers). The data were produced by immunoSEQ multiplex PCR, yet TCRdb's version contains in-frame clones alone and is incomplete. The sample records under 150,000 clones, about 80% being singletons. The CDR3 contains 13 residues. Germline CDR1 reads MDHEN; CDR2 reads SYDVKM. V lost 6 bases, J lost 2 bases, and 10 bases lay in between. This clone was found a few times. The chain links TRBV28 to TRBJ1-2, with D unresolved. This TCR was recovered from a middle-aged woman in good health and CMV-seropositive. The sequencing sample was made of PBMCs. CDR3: CASRSSINYGYTF. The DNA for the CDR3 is TGTGCCAGCAGGTCGAGTATCAACTATGGCTACACCTTC.